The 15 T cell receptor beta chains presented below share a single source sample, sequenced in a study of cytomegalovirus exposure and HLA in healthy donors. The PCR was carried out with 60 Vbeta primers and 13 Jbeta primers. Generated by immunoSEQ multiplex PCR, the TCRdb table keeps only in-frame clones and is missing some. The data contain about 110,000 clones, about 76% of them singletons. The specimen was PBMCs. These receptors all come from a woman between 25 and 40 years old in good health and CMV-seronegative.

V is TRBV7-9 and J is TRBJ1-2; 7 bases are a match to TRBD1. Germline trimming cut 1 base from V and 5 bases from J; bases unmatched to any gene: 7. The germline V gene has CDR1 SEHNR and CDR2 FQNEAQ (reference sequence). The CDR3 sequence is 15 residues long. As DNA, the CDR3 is TGTGCCAGCAGCTTAGATGACGGGACAGTGTATGGCTACACCTTC. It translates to CASSLDDGTVYGYTF.

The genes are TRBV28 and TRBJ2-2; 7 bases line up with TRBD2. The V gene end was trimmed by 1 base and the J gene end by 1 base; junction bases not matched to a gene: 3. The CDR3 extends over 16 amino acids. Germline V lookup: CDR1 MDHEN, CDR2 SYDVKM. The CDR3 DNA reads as TGTGCCAGCAGTTTATACTCTAGCGGGAACACCGGGGAGCTGTTTTTT. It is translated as CASSLYSSGNTGELFF.

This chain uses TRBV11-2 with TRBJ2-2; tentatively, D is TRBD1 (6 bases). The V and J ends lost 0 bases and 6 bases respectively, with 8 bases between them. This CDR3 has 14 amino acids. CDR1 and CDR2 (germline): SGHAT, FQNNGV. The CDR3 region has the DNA TGTGCCAGCAGCTTAGACAGGGGTCCCGGGGAGCTGTTTTTT. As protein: CASSLDRGPGELFF.

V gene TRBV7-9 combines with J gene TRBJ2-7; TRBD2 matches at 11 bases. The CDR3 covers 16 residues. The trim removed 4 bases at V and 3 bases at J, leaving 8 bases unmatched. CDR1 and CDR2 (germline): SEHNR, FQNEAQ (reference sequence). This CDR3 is CASSSVPGLADYEQYF. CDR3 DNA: TGTGCCAGCAGCTCAGTACCGGGACTAGCGGACTACGAGCAGTACTTC.

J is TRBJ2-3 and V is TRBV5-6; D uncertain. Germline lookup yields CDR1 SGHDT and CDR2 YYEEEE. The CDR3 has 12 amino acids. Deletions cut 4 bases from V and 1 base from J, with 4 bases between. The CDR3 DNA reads TGTGCCAGCAGCCATCGCACAGATACGCAGTATTTT. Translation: CASSHRTDTQYF.

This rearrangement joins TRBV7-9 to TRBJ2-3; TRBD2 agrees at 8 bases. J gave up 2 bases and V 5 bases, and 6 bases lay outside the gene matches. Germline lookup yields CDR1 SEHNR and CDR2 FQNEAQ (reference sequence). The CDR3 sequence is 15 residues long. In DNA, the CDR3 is TGTGCCAGCAGCCGACCGGGGGGGCCCACAGATACGCAGTATTTT. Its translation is CASSRPGGPTDTQYF.

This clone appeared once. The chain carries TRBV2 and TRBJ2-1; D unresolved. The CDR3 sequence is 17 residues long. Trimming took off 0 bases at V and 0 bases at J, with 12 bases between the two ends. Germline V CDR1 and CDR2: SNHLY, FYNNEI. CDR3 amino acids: CASSEALSLSSYNEQFF. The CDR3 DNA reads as TGTGCCAGCAGTGAAGCGCTAAGCCTGAGCTCCTACAATGAGCAGTTCTTC.

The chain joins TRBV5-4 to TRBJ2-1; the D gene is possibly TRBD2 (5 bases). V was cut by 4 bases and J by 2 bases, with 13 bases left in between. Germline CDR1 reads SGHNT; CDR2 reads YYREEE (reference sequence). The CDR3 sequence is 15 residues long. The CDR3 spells CASSVRSAPYNEQFF. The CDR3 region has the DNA TGTGCCAGCAGCGTGCGTAGCGCACCCTACAATGAGCAGTTCTTC.

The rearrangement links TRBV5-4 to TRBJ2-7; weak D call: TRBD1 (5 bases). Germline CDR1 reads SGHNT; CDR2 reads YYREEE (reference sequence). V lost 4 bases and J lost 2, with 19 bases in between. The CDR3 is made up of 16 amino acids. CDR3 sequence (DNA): TGTGCCAGCAGCCGATTAGGGGTGGCTCTCGCCTACGAGCAGTACTTC. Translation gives CASSRLGVALAYEQYF. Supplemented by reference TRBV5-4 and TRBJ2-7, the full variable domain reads ETGVTQSPTHLIKTRGQQVTLRCSSQSGHNTVSWYQQALGQGPQFIFQYYREEENGRGNFPPRFSGLQFPNYSSELNVNALELDDSALYLCASSRLGVALAYEQYFGPGTRLTVT.

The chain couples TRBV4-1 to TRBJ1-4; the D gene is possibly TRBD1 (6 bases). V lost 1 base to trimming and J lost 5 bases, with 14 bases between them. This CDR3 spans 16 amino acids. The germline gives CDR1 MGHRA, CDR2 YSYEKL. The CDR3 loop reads CASSQVLGQANEKLFF. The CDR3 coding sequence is TGCGCCAGCAGCCAAGTGTTGGGACAAGCGAATGAAAAACTGTTTTTT.

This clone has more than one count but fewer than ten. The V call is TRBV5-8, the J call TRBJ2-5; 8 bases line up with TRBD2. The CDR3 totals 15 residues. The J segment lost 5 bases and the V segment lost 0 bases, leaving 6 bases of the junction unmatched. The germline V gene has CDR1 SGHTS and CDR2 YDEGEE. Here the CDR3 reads CASSLDGRAAETQYF. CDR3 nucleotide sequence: TGTGCCAGCAGCTTGGACGGGAGGGCCGCCGAGACCCAGTACTTC.

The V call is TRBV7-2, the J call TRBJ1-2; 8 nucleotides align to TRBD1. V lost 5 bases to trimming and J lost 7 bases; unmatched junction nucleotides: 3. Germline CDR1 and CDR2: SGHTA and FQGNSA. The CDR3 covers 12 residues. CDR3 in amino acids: CASSRTGFGYTF. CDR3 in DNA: TGTGCCAGCAGCCGGACAGGGTTTGGCTACACCTTC.

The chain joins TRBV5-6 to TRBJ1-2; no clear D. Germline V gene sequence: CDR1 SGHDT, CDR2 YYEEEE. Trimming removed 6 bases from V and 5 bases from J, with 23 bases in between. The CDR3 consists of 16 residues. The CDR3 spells CASTLGNPGSFYGYTF. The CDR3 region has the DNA TGTGCCAGCACCCTTGGGAATCCGGGATCTTTTTATGGCTACACCTTC.

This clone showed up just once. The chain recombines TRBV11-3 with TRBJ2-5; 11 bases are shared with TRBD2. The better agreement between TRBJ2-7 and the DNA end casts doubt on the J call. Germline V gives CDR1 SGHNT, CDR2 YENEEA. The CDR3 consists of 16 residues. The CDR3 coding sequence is TGTGCCAGCAGCTTAGGCCGACTAGCGGGATCCGACGAGCAGTACTTC. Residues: CASSLGRLAGSDEQYF.

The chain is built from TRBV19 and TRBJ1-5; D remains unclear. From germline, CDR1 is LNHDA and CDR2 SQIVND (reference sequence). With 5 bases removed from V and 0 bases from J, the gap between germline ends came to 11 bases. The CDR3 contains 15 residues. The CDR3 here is CASSLAGYSNQPQHF. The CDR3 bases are TGTGCCAGTAGTTTGGCAGGTTATAGCAATCAGCCCCAGCATTTT.